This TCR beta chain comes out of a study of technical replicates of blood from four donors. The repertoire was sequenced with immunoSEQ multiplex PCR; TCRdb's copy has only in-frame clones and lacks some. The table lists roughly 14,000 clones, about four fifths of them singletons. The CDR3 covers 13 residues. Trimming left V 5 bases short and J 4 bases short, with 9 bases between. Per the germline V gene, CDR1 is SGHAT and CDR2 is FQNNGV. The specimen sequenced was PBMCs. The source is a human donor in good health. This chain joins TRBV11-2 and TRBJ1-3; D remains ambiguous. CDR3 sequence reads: CASSDAGGNTIYF. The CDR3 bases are TGTGCCAGCAGCGACGCGGGGGGAAACACCATATATTTT.